Below, 9 T cell receptor beta chains from the same sample are listed, as sequenced in a study of blood T cell repertoires in COVID-19. Sequenced by immunoSEQ multiplex PCR; TCRdb stores in-frame clones only, minus some. The data hold about 80,000 clones, with roughly 85% observed a single time. Material: peripheral blood. The receptor set was obtained from a man aged 50-60 years with COVID-19, enrolled during active disease.

V and J are TRBV7-9 and TRBJ2-1; a weak D match, TRBD1 (6 bases). Trimming left V 7 bases short and J 1 base short, with 17 bases between. Germline V CDR1 and CDR2: SEHNR, FQNEAQ (reference sequence). The CDR3 loop spans 16 amino acids. Here the CDR3 DNA reads TGTGCCAGCAATCTATTCGTTACAGGGTCCTACAATGAGCAGTTCTTC. Translated: CASNLFVTGSYNEQFF.

This rearrangement joins TRBV20-1 to TRBJ1-2, with 7 bases matching TRBD1. CDR1 is DFQATT and CDR2 is SNEGSKA in the germline V gene (reference sequence). V shed 5 bases, J shed 7 bases, and the junction held 4 bases outside the gene matches. CDR3 length: 11 residues. The chain's CDR3 is CSASDRVGYTF. The DNA for the CDR3 is TGCAGTGCTTCCGACAGGGTTGGCTACACCTTC.

The genes are TRBV27 and TRBJ2-7, with D unclear. Germline CDR1 reads MNHEY; CDR2 reads SMNVEV (reference sequence). The CDR3 covers 14 residues. The ends were cut back, 6 bases at V and 0 bases at J, with 12 bases in the middle. The DNA of the CDR3 is TGTGCCAGCAGCTCCCCAAGCCTCTCCTACGAGCAGTACTTC. As protein: CASSSPSLSYEQYF.

V and J are TRBV2 and TRBJ1-1; D might be TRBD1 (6 bases). Trimming took 6 bases from V and 0 from J, leaving 11 bases between them. This CDR3 is built from 14 residues. Germline lookup yields CDR1 SNHLY and CDR2 FYNNEI. CDR3 in DNA: TGTGCCAGCAGCGGACAGATCATGAACACTGAAGCTTTCTTT. Translated, it gives CASSGQIMNTEAFF.

This rearrangement joins TRBV19 to TRBJ2-3, with 9 bases lining up with TRBD1. The V gene end was trimmed by 4 bases and the J gene end by 0 bases; junction bases not matched to a gene: 11. The CDR3 runs 18 residues. CDR1 is LNHDA, CDR2 SQIVND, per germline (reference sequence). The DNA of the CDR3 is TGTGCCAGTAGTAACTATCCCAACAGGGGGCCAAGCACAGATACGCAGTATTTT. The encoded protein is CASSNYPNRGPSTDTQYF.

J is TRBJ1-5 and V is TRBV5-6; no firm D call. The CDR3 spans 18 residues. Trimming left V 1 base short and J 2 bases short, with 19 bases between. Germline V lookup: CDR1 SGHDT, CDR2 YYEEEE. The chain's CDR3 is CASSLRGPPGTGNQPQHF. The CDR3 DNA follows: TGTGCCAGCAGCTTGAGAGGCCCTCCGGGTACGGGCAATCAGCCCCAGCATTTT.

The gene calls are TRBV30 and TRBJ1-5; tentative D call: TRBD1 (6 bases). With 2 bases removed from V and 2 bases from J, the gap between germline ends came to 13 bases. This CDR3 spans 15 amino acids. From germline, CDR1 is GTSNPN and CDR2 SVGIG (reference sequence). Here the CDR3 DNA reads TGTGCCTGGAGTAGGGGGACGAGGGGCAATCAGCCCCAGCATTTT. Translating gives CAWSRGTRGNQPQHF.

This sequence joins TRBV12-3 or TRBV12-4 and TRBJ2-5; D ambiguous. The germline V and J ends were trimmed by 6 bases and 5 bases, with 7 bases remaining between them. The CDR3 covers 11 residues. CDR3 sequence (DNA): TGTGCCAGCAGCTTGCAGGAGACCCAGTACTTC. This gives the protein CASSLQETQYF.

V usage is TRBV7-8 and J usage is TRBJ2-1; D perhaps matches TRBD2 (5 bases). From germline, CDR1 is SGHVS and CDR2 FQNEAQ. This CDR3 has 15 amino acids. Trimming removed 2 bases from V and 8 bases from J, with 16 bases in between. Written as DNA, the CDR3 is TGTGCCAGCAGCTTAAGGAGCGGCGAACGCCATGAGCAGTTCTTC. Translated: CASSLRSGERHEQFF.